Each of the 5 T cell receptor beta chains below was sequenced from the same sample in a study of beta chain features in type 1 diabetes. Reverse transcription of all isolated RNA meant that expressed TCRB transcripts were sequenced. The protocol was immunoSEQ multiplex PCR, while the TCRdb copy is restricted to in-frame clones and leaves out a portion. The table shows roughly 610,000 clones, with roughly a sixth occurring only once. The sample was naive CD4+ T cells from blood. The receptors stem from a man aged 18 to 30 in good health.

The V gene is TRBV18, the J gene TRBJ1-5, with a weak D call TRBD1 (5 bases). Trimming left V 3 bases short and J 0 bases short, with 9 bases between. In germline, CDR1 is KGHSH, CDR2 LQKENI. The CDR3 extends over 15 amino acids. The CDR3 nucleotides read TGTGCCAGCTCACCCGGGACGGATAGCAATCAGCCCCAGCATTTT. This translates into CASSPGTDSNQPQHF. The variable domain in full, completed from reference TRBV18 and TRBJ1-5, reads NAGVMQNPRHLVRRRGQEARLRCSPMKGHSHVYWYRQLPEEGLKFMVYLQKENIIDESGMPKERFSAEFPKEGPSILRIQQVVRGDSAAYFCASSPGTDSNQPQHFGDGTRLSIL.

V is TRBV7-2 and J is TRBJ2-7; possibly TRBD1 or TRBD2 for D (6 bases each). This CDR3 comprises 17 residues. Germline values: CDR1 SGHTA, CDR2 FQGNSA. V was shortened by 5 bases and J by 2 bases, with 22 bases between the two germline ends. This CDR3 reads CASSPWVARRGAYEQYF. The CDR3 coding sequence is TGTGCCAGCAGCCCCTGGGTAGCGAGGAGGGGGGCCTACGAGCAGTACTTC.

CDR3 nucleotide sequence: TGTGCCAGCTCACTTCCAGGGGACGTAGCTTACCCAATCTATGGCTACACCTTC. Translated: CASSLPGDVAYPIYGYTF. The gene calls are TRBV18 and TRBJ1-2; weak D call: TRBD1 (6 bases). The CDR3 spans 18 residues. CDR1 is KGHSH and CDR2 is LQKENI in the germline V gene. Between the trimmed V and J ends, which lost 4 bases and 4 bases, there was a span of 25 bases.

V and J are TRBV11-1 and TRBJ2-3, with D possibly called TRBD1 or TRBD2 (5 bases each). In germline, CDR1 is SGHAT, CDR2 FQDESV (reference sequence). The CDR3 has 15 residues. The V end lost 1 base, the J end lost 1 base, and 9 bases lay between the germline ends. CDR3 coding DNA: TGTGCCAGCAGCTTAGAGGGGACCCGCACAGATACGCAGTATTTT. Amino acids: CASSLEGTRTDTQYF. The whole variable domain, remainder taken from reference TRBV11-1 and TRBJ2-3, is EAEVAQSPRYKITEKSQAVAFWCDPISGHATLYWYRQILGQGPELLVQFQDESVVDDSQLPKDRFSAERLKGVDSTLKIQPAELGDSAMYLCASSLEGTRTDTQYFGPGTRLTVL.

This clone was detected only a few times. CDR3 coding DNA: TGCAGCGTTCCGGGACAGGGTTGGTACACTGAAGCTTTCTTT. It codes for CSVPGQGWYTEAFF. This rearrangement joins TRBV29-1 to TRBJ1-1; TRBD1 matches 9 bases. Per the germline V gene, CDR1 is SQVTM and CDR2 is ANQGSEA. V shed 5 bases and J 3 bases; nucleotides not matched to a gene: 7. The CDR3 runs to 14 residues.